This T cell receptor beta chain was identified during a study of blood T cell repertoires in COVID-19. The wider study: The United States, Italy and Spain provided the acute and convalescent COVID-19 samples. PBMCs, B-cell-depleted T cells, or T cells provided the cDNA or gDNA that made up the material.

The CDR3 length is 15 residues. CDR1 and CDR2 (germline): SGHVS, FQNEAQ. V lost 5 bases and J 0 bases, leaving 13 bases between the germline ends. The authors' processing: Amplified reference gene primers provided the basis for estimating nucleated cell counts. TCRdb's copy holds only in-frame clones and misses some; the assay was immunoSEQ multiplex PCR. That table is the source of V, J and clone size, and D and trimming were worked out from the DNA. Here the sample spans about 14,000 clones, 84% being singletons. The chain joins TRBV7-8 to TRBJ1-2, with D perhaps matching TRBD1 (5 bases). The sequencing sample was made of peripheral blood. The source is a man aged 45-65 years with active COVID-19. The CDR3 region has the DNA TGTGCCAGCAGCCCTGTGGGGGGTACTAACTATGGCTACACCTTC. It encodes CASSPVGGTNYGYTF. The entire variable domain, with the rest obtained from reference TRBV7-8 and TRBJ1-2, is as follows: GAGVSQSPRYKVAKRGQDVALRCDPISGHVSLFWYQQALGQGPEFLTYFQNEAQLDKSGLPSDRFFAERPEGSVSTLKIQRTQQEDSAVYLCASSPVGGTNYGYTFGSGTRLTVV.